This T cell receptor (beta chain) originates from a study of blood T cell repertoires in COVID-19 (dated by TCRdb to 2018 to 2020). With respect to the entire study: The collaborator samples originated in the United States, Italy and Spain and spanned the acute and convalescent phases of COVID-19. The repertoires were released in a freely available public database meant as a resource for research on the immune response to SARS-CoV-2. The prospective study material was composed of cDNA or gDNA derived from T cells, B-cell-depleted T cells, or PBMCs. Nearly every sample came with metadata listing a de-identified subject ID, COVID-19 status, age in years and sex. Deeply sampled blood TCRbeta repertoires from subjects exposed to, actively infected with, or recovered from COVID-19 were included in the dataset. HLA class I and class II types, where available, came from metadata supplied by the sample provider rather than from assay-based typing. Samples came from the ongoing ImmuneRACE study (first 160 participants) plus 1,254 subjects from 6 global collaborators. The paper as a whole reports these results and caveats: The amount of clinical and demographic metadata varied by source and participant and was provided uncurated.

With respect to this clone: The antigen it binds to is not known. No much larger clone is present one base from it, and per-base qualities are unavailable.

CDR1 and CDR2 are read off the germline V gene as MDHEN and SYDVKM. The CDR3 runs 16 amino acids, cysteine and phenylalanine included. This entry keeps only the CDR3 DNA: 48 bases, framed from base 1. Trimmed from V: 7 bases; trimmed from J: 4 bases; junction bases lacking a gene match: 15. At one collaborating source in Seattle, patients were enrolled during active infection and were followed longitudinally through the course of disease. Collaborating institutions collected whole blood in K2EDTA tubes following their own protocols. For TCRbeta analysis, collaborators shipped samples as frozen whole blood, isolated PBMCs, or DNA extracted from either of those sample types. TCRbeta CDR3 regions were amplified from genomic DNA using the immunoSEQ Assay, a bias-controlled multiplex PCR. As for the authors' bioinformatics: The number of nucleated cells in each sample was estimated from the amplification of reference gene primers within the assay. To quantify the absolute abundance of each unique TCRbeta CDR3 rearrangement, sequence reads were collapsed and filtered. Productive Simpson clonality was computed per sample as the square root of Simpson's diversity index over productive rearrangements. TCRdb took this table from immuneACCESS and kept in-frame rearrangements with V and J called. Such tables lack part of the clones; where checked against another copy, unresolved V genes explain under half of the gap, and the rest is unexplained. The D gene and trimming were derived from the DNA, and the V and J assignments and clone size from that table. The sample profile shows roughly 160,000 clones; approximately 80% of them were found once. Around 8.4% of the sample goes to the ten largest clones.

The specimen was peripheral blood. The sequence came from a woman of 80 years or more with COVID-19, enrolled during active disease. This chain joins TRBV28 to TRBJ1-1; a stretch of 7 junction bases matches TRBD1. The DNA sequence reads TGTGCCAGCACCGAATACTCGAGGGGGCGATCCACTGAAGCTTTCTTT. It specifies CASTEYSRGRSTEAFF.